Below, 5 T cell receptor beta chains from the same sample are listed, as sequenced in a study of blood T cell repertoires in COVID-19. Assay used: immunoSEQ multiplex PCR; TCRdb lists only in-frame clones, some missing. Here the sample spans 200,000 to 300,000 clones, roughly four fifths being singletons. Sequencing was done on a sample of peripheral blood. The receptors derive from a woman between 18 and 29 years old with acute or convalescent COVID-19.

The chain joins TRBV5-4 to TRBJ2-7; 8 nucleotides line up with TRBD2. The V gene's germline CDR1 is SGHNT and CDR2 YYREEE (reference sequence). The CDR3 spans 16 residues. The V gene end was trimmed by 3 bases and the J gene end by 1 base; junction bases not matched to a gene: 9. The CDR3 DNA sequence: TGTGCCAGCAGCTATGGCAGCGGGAGCGGTTCCTACGAGCAGTACTTC. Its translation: CASSYGSGSGSYEQYF. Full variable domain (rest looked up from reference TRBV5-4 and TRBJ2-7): ETGVTQSPTHLIKTRGQQVTLRCSSQSGHNTVSWYQQALGQGPQFIFQYYREEENGRGNFPPRFSGLQFPNYSSELNVNALELDDSALYLCASSYGSGSGSYEQYFGPGTRLTVT.

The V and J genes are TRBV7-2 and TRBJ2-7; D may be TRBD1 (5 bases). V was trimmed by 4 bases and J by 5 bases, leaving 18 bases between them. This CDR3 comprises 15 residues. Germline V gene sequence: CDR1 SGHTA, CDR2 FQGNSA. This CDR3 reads CASSSPGLFRDEQYF. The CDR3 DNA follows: TGTGCCAGCAGCTCCCCAGGGCTTTTCAGGGACGAGCAGTACTTC. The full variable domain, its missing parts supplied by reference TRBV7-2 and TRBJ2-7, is GAGVSQSPSNKVTEKGKDVELRCDPISGHTALYWYRQSLGQGLEFLIYFQGNSAPDKSGLPSDRFSAERTGGSVSTLTIQRTQQEDSAVYLCASSSPGLFRDEQYFGPGTRLTVT.

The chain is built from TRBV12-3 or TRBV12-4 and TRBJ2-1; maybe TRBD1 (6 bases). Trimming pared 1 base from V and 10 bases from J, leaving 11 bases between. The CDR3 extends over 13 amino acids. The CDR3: CASSLVFRGEQFF. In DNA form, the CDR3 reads TGTGCCAGCAGTTTAGTTTTCAGGGGCGAGCAGTTCTTC.

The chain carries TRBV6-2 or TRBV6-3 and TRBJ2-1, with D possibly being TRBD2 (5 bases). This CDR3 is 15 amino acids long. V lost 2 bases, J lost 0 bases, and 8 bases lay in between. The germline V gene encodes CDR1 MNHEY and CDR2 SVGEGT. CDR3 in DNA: TGTGCCAGCAGTTACGCTAGCAGCTCCTACAATGAGCAGTTCTTC. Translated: CASSYASSSYNEQFF.

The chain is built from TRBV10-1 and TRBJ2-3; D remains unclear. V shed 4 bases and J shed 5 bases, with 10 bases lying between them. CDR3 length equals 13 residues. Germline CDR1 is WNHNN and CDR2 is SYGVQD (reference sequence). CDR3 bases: TGCGCCAGCAGTGCCAGCAGGCTAGATACGCAGTATTTT. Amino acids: CASSASRLDTQYF.